The present TCR beta chain was sequenced within a study of T cells expressing NK-cell markers. TCRdb re-called the 5' RACE reads, yielding one record per CDR3 amino acid sequence without DNA. Its listing shows about 380,000 distinct CDR3 sequences. Specimen: blood T cells: a sorted CD56 or NKG2C T cell subset, CD4+ or CD8+ T cells, or bulk PBMC T cells (not recorded which). The TCR comes from a man aged 18-69 years in good health.

CDR3: CASSTLDRAKDTQYF. This sequence joins TRBV18 and TRBJ2-3; TCRdb lists TRBD1, though no DNA is available to test this call. The germline CDR1 and CDR2 sequences are KGHSH and LQKENI. The CDR3 has 15 residues.